The 14 T cell receptor beta chains below were found in one sample sequenced in a study of Ad26.COV2.S vaccination and SARS-CoV-2 variants. Stated treatment: roughly 20 received Ad26.COV2.S at low or high dose, single or two shots; several received placebo; per-sample allocation not given. Day 63 after the first injection of vaccine or placebo was the sampling time. Some clones are missing from TCRdb's copy, which holds only in-frame ones; the method was immunoSEQ multiplex PCR. The table has hundreds of thousands of clones, around 89% seen once. The sample consisted of peripheral blood, taken in a trial of Ad26.COV2.S vaccine versus placebo. The receptors originated from a person aged 18-60 years who received the Ad26.COV2.S COVID-19 vaccine or a placebo.

The V and J genes are TRBV7-3 and TRBJ2-1; D is perhaps TRBD1 or TRBD2 (6 bases each). The length of the CDR3 is 13 residues. V lost 5 bases and J 14 bases, leaving 19 bases between the germline ends. CDR1 and CDR2 from the germline V gene are SGHTA and FQGTGA. The CDR3 spells CASSPGQRGEKFF. In DNA form, the CDR3 reads TGTGCCAGCAGCCCCGGACAGCGCGGGGAGAAGTTCTTC.

This clone occurred a few times. The chain couples TRBV24-1 to TRBJ2-2; 9 nucleotides match TRBD1. The CDR3 is made up of 15 amino acids. The J segment lost 0 bases and the V segment lost 9 bases, leaving 4 bases of the junction unmatched. CDR1 and CDR2 (germline): KGHDR, SFDVKD. The DNA of the CDR3 is TGTGCCACCGAGAACAGGGGGCCGAACACCGGGGAGCTGTTTTTT. Protein product: CATENRGPNTGELFF.

DNA of the CDR3: TGTGCCAGCAGCCAAGTTATCGGCAGGGGGAACACTGAAGCTTTCTTT. Protein product: CASSQVIGRGNTEAFF. The chain carries TRBV14 and TRBJ1-1, with D possibly being TRBD1 (6 bases). Germline V lookup: CDR1 SGHDN, CDR2 FVKESK. V was trimmed by 1 base and J by 1 base, leaving 13 bases between them. CDR3 size: 16 residues.

CDR3: CASRQGGFQETQYF. As DNA, the CDR3 is TGTGCCAGCAGGCAGGGAGGGTTTCAAGAGACCCAGTACTTC. The chain recombines TRBV5-6 with TRBJ2-5; 7 bases match TRBD2. Unmatched junction bases numbered 6, after V lost 5 bases and J lost 2 bases. The CDR3 is 14 amino acids. Germline V gene data show CDR1 as SGHDT and CDR2 as YYEEEE.

DNA of the CDR3: TGTGCCATCAGGGGGACTAGCGGGCTCTACAATGAGCAGTTCTTC. This codes for CAIRGTSGLYNEQFF. The genes are TRBV10-3 and TRBJ2-1; 12 bases agree with TRBD2. CDR1 ENHRY and CDR2 SYGVKD come from the germline V gene. This CDR3 region has 15 residues. The J segment lost 3 bases and the V segment lost 6 bases, leaving 3 bases of the junction unmatched.

This chain's CDR3 is CASSPSGGAGNEQFF. CDR3 nucleotide sequence: TGTGCCAGCAGCCCTAGCGGGGGGGCAGGCAATGAGCAGTTCTTC. The chain employs TRBV3-1 (or the pseudogene TRBV3-2) and TRBJ2-1; 12 bases fit TRBD2. The germline gives CDR1 LGHDT, CDR2 YNNKEL (reference sequence). V lost 4 bases and J lost 6; bases outside the gene matches: 4. The CDR3 length is 15 residues.

This chain uses TRBV19 with TRBJ2-7, with TRBD1 matching 9 bases. The V gene end was trimmed by 6 bases and the J gene end by 2 bases; junction bases not matched to a gene: 11. The germline V gene encodes CDR1 LNHDA and CDR2 SQIVND (reference sequence). This CDR3 is built from 16 residues. The CDR3 loop is CASSPYGTGSPYEQYF. The CDR3 DNA sequence: TGTGCCAGTAGCCCATATGGGACAGGGTCACCCTACGAGCAGTACTTC.

The chain is built from TRBV12-3 or TRBV12-4 and TRBJ2-1; D uncertain. The CDR3 is 13 residues long. The V and J ends lost 3 bases and 5 bases respectively, with 8 bases between them. Written as DNA, the CDR3 is TGTGCCAGCAGTTTGCAAATTGACAATGAGCAGTTCTTC. This gives the protein CASSLQIDNEQFF.

This rearrangement joins TRBV11-2 to TRBJ1-6; 11 nucleotides align to TRBD1. This CDR3 comprises 14 residues. The germline V gene has CDR1 SGHAT and CDR2 FQNNGV. Trimming took 6 bases from V and 7 from J; bases not matched to a gene: 2. CDR3 in amino acids: CASRWTGGNSPLHF. CDR3 in DNA: TGTGCCAGCAGATGGACAGGGGGCAATTCACCCCTCCACTTT. Looking up the rest from reference TRBV11-2 and TRBJ1-6 gives the full variable domain: EAGVAQSPRYKIIEKRQSVAFWCNPISGHATLYWYQQILGQGPKLLIQFQNNGVVDDSQLPKDRFSAERLKGVDSTLKIQPAKLEDSAVYLCASRWTGGNSPLHFGNGTRLTVT.

The gene calls are TRBV20-1 and TRBJ1-5; TRBD1 matches 7 bases. J was trimmed by 4 bases and V by 3 bases; bases with no gene match: 6. This CDR3 spans 14 amino acids. Looked up from germline, CDR1 is DFQATT and CDR2 is SNEGSKA (reference sequence). CDR3 in DNA: TGCAGTGCTAGTTTAACAGGGGTTAATCAGCCCCAGCATTTT. Protein product: CSASLTGVNQPQHF.

The genes are TRBV10-1 and TRBJ2-7; weak D call: TRBD2 (5 bases). Germline V lookup: CDR1 WNHNN, CDR2 SYGVQD (reference sequence). The CDR3 loop spans 14 amino acids. V lost 0 bases, J lost 0 bases, and 6 bases lay in between. The CDR3 spells CASSESGSSYEQYF. CDR3 in DNA: TGCGCCAGCAGTGAGTCGGGGAGCTCCTACGAGCAGTACTTC.

This sequence joins TRBV5-6 and TRBJ1-2; 7 bases line up with TRBD1. Germline-derived CDR1 and CDR2 are SGHDT and YYEEEE. V lost 5 bases to trimming and J lost 2 bases; unmatched junction nucleotides: 6. This CDR3 has 14 amino acids. CDR3 sequence reads: CASRRDRVNYGYTF. CDR3 DNA sequence: TGTGCCAGCAGACGAGACAGGGTAAACTATGGCTACACCTTC.

This chain links TRBV19 with TRBJ1-1; 10 nucleotides line up with TRBD1. Germline CDR1 and CDR2: LNHDA and SQIVND (reference sequence). V gave up 4 bases and J gave up 2 bases; unmatched junction bases: 7. This CDR3 has 16 residues. The CDR3: CASSKLMTGGNTEAFF. The CDR3 DNA is TGTGCCAGTAGTAAGCTTATGACAGGGGGCAACACTGAAGCTTTCTTT.

This chain joins TRBV29-1 and TRBJ2-3; D is ambiguous. Germline CDR1 reads SQVTM; CDR2 reads ANQGSEA. CDR3 size: 14 residues. Trimming took 7 bases from V and 4 from J, leaving 18 bases between them. CDR3 nucleotide sequence: TGCAGCGCGCCTTTATACGGGTGGCCAGATACGCAGTATTTT. Its protein product is CSAPLYGWPDTQYF.